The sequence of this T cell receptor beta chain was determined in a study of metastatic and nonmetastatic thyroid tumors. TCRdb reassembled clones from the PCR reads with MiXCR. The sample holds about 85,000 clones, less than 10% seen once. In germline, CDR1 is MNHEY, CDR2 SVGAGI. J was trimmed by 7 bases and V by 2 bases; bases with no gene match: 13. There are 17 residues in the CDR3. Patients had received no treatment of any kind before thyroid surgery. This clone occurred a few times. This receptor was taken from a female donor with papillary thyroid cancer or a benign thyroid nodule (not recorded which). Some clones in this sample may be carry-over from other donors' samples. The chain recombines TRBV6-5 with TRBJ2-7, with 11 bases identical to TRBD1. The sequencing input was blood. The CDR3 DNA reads TGTGCCAGCAGTTACGCCCCCCTTGGGACAGGGGGGAGGGAGCAGTACTTC. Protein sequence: CASSYAPLGTGGREQYF.